The 32 T cell receptor beta chains below were found in one sample sequenced in a study of blood T cells in healthy people across ages. Primers used in a second PCR of roughly 7 to 12 cycles were a sample-barcoded 5' primer and a J-beta primer mix. TCRdb reprocessed the 5' RACE reads via MiXCR and lists one record per CDR3 protein. The repertoire has roughly 800,000 distinct CDR3 sequences, roughly 64% of them found once; the top ten carry approximately 20%. Sequenced input: blood. These receptors were taken from a man younger than 40 in good health.

Only a few counts were recorded for this clonotype. The CDR3 nucleotides read TGTGCCAGCAGCTTAGAGCCTAGCGGGCGGGGGGGGCAGTTCTTC. It encodes CASSLEPSGRGGQFF. V and J are TRBV7-3 and TRBJ2-1; 9 bases map to TRBD2. Trimming at V came to 2 bases and at J to 12 bases, leaving 11 bases not matched to a gene. The CDR3 is made up of 15 amino acids. Germline values: CDR1 SGHTA, CDR2 FQGTGA.

This chain links TRBV28 with TRBJ2-1; D is perhaps TRBD2 (6 bases). The CDR3 extends over 15 amino acids. Germline assignment: CDR1 MDHEN and CDR2 SYDVKM. Deletions cut 5 bases from V and 2 bases from J, with 13 bases between. CDR3 DNA: TGTGCCAGCAGTCTACATTCTAGCGCCTACAATGAGCAGTTCTTC. Protein product: CASSLHSSAYNEQFF.

The V gene is TRBV7-2, the J gene TRBJ2-7; possible D gene TRBD1, 5 bases. The last part of the DNA fits TRBJ2-5 better; the J call may be wrong. Germline V gene sequence: CDR1 SGHTA, CDR2 FQGNSA. This CDR3 contains 13 residues. CDR3 protein: CASSFSGLETQYF. The CDR3 DNA is TGTGCCAGCAGCTTCTCAGGGTTGGAGACCCAGTACTTC.

This clonotype was seen a few times. DNA of the CDR3: TGTGCCAGCAGCTTAGCTCCTAGCGGGATATCCTACAATGAGCAGTTCTTC. This encodes CASSLAPSGISYNEQFF. The genes are TRBV7-9 and TRBJ2-1, with 9 bases that match TRBD2. Germline-derived CDR1 and CDR2 are SEHNR and FQNEAQ (reference sequence). The CDR3 extends over 17 amino acids. The J segment lost 1 base and the V segment lost 0 bases, leaving 4 bases of the junction unmatched. Filled out from reference TRBV7-9 and TRBJ2-1, the complete variable domain reads DTGVSQNPRHKITKRGQNVTFRCDPISEHNRLYWYRQTLGQGPEFLTYFQNEAQLEKSRLLSDRFSAERPKGSFSTLEIQRTEQGDSAMYLCASSLAPSGISYNEQFFGPGTRLTVL.

The J gene is TRBJ2-4, the V gene TRBV20-1, with D possibly matching TRBD1 (6 bases). Germline V lookup: CDR1 DFQATT, CDR2 SNEGSKA (reference sequence). CDR3 length equals 13 residues. With 1 base removed from V and 5 bases from J, the gap between germline ends came to 9 bases. The CDR3 spells CSARGTAENIQYF. In DNA form, the CDR3 reads TGCAGTGCTAGAGGGACAGCGGAAAACATTCAGTACTTC.

V and J are TRBV25-1 and TRBJ2-5; 11 nucleotides match TRBD2. The DNA matches TRBJ2-7 better at its end, which makes the J call doubtful. This CDR3 spans 13 amino acids. CDR1 MGHDK and CDR2 SYGVNS come from the germline V gene. The CDR3 region is CASGVAGGYEQYF. The CDR3 bases are TGTGCCAGCGGAGTAGCGGGAGGGTACGAGCAGTACTTC.

CDR3 sequence (DNA): TGTGCCAGCAGCTATCTAGCGTTGGCAGATACGCAGTATTTT. Residues: CASSYLALADTQYF. This rearrangement joins TRBV7-2 to TRBJ2-3; perhaps TRBD2 as D (6 bases). The CDR3 is 14 amino acids. Germline V gene data show CDR1 as SGHTA and CDR2 as FQGNSA. V was clipped by 4 bases and J by 4 bases, with 12 bases between them.

The CDR3 loop is CASSALIASYEQYF. Here the CDR3 DNA reads TGTGCCAGCAGCGCCCTTATTGCCTCCTACGAGCAGTACTTC. This chain links TRBV2 with TRBJ2-7; D is unclear. There are 14 residues in the CDR3. The germline CDR1 and CDR2 sequences are SNHLY and FYNNEI. Trimming cost V 6 bases and J 0 bases, with 12 bases left between them.

The rearrangement links TRBV7-9 to TRBJ1-2; the D gene is possibly TRBD1 (5 bases). The CDR3 length is 15 residues. V lost 1 base and J 0 bases, leaving 9 bases between the germline ends. Germline V lookup: CDR1 SEHNR, CDR2 FQNEAQ (reference sequence). This CDR3 reads CASSLVGGANYGYTF. The CDR3 nucleotides read TGTGCCAGCAGCTTAGTCGGGGGAGCTAACTATGGCTACACCTTC.

The chain employs TRBV20-1 and TRBJ1-2, with D perhaps matching TRBD1 (5 bases). Germline V CDR1 and CDR2: DFQATT, SNEGSKA (reference sequence). The ends were cut back, 4 bases at V and 4 bases at J, with 10 bases in the middle. The CDR3 runs to 12 residues. CDR3 residues: CSAIREGYGYTF. CDR3 nucleotides: TGCAGTGCTATCAGGGAGGGCTATGGCTACACCTTC.

The chain couples TRBV10-2 to TRBJ2-7; D perhaps matches TRBD2 (6 bases). The CDR3 covers 14 residues. The V gene lost 6 bases and the J gene lost 6 bases, with 18 bases spanning the gap. Germline CDR1 reads WSHSY; CDR2 reads SAAADI. The CDR3 loop is CASRGPGTPLEQYF. CDR3 DNA sequence: TGCGCCAGCAGAGGTCCCGGGACTCCCCTCGAGCAGTACTTC.

CDR3 amino acids: CASSYNFGETQYF. The CDR3 coding sequence is TGTGCCAGCAGTTATAATTTTGGCGAGACCCAGTACTTC. The rearrangement uses TRBV6-5 and TRBJ2-5; D remains ambiguous. Germline assignment: CDR1 MNHEY and CDR2 SVGAGI. With 3 bases removed from V and 5 bases from J, the gap between germline ends came to 10 bases. This CDR3 region has 13 residues.

This clonotype was found a few times. The V and J genes are TRBV9 and TRBJ2-1; 13 bases match TRBD2. This CDR3 comprises 17 residues. Trimming removed 4 bases from V and 7 bases from J; junction bases left unmatched: 11. Per the germline V gene, CDR1 is SGDLS and CDR2 is YYNGEE. The DNA of the CDR3 is TGTGCCAGCAGCCTCTCCGGGACTAGCGGGATTTTTAATGAGCAGTTCTTC. It codes for CASSLSGTSGIFNEQFF.

The chain recombines TRBV12-3 or TRBV12-4 with TRBJ2-5; TRBD1 aligns across 9 bases. The CDR3 sequence is 15 residues long. J gave up 5 bases and V 7 bases, and 11 bases lay outside the gene matches. The DNA of the CDR3 is TGTGCCAGCAATGGACAGGGGATCTTAGAGGAGACCCAGTACTTC. This gives the protein CASNGQGILEETQYF.

The chain carries TRBV27 and TRBJ2-5; 9 bases fit TRBD2. The CDR3 is 16 residues long. V was pared by 1 base and J by 2 bases, with 5 bases of the junction left unmatched. Germline V gene data show CDR1 as MNHEY and CDR2 as SMNVEV (reference sequence). CDR3 sequence (DNA): TGTGCCAGCAGTTTATTGGCTAGCGGGACTCAAGAGACCCAGTACTTC. Translated, it gives CASSLLASGTQETQYF.

The CDR3 bases are TGTGCCAGCAGCACCACAAGTCTCGAGCAGTACTTC. Translated, it gives CASSTTSLEQYF. This sequence joins TRBV7-2 and TRBJ2-4; D remains ambiguous. The end of the DNA fits TRBJ2-7 better, so the J call may be wrong. The CDR3 has 12 residues. The V gene's germline CDR1 is SGHTA and CDR2 FQGNSA.

The V call is TRBV2, the J call TRBJ2-3; TRBD2 is a possible D gene (6 bases). V was cut by 3 bases and J by 6 bases, with 13 bases left in between. Germline V gene sequence: CDR1 SNHLY, CDR2 FYNNEI. CDR3 length equals 14 residues. The CDR3 sequence is CASSETSRPDTQYF. CDR3 DNA sequence: TGTGCCAGCAGTGAGACTAGTCGCCCCGATACGCAGTATTTT.

The rearrangement joins TRBV6-5 to TRBJ1-4, with 9 bases identical to TRBD1. Germline V gene lookup returns CDR1 MNHEY and CDR2 SVGAGI. The CDR3 totals 15 residues. J lost 8 bases, V lost 4 bases, and 8 bases had no gene match. The CDR3: CASSFYGTGQEKLFF. CDR3 nucleotide sequence: TGTGCCAGCAGTTTCTACGGGACAGGGCAGGAAAAACTGTTTTTT.

The chain couples TRBV7-6 to TRBJ2-3; D unresolved. The J call is doubtful: the DNA matches TRBJ1-5 better. CDR3 length: 13 amino acids. Germline-derived CDR1 and CDR2 are SGHVS and FNYEAQ. As DNA, the CDR3 is TGTGCCAGCAGCTCCTCATACACAGATACGCAGCATTTT. Translated: CASSSSYTDTQHF.

The J gene is TRBJ2-4, the V gene TRBV6-2 or TRBV6-3; D is uncertain. The J call is in doubt because the DNA end fits TRBJ2-7 better. CDR1 is MNHEY, CDR2 SVGEGT, per germline. The CDR3 is 12 amino acids. The CDR3 region is CASSYTVYEQYF. CDR3 sequence (DNA): TGTGCCAGCAGTTACACAGTTTACGAGCAGTACTTC.

The rearrangement joins TRBV5-1 to TRBJ1-4; maybe TRBD1 (5 bases). Trimming took 4 bases from V and 5 from J, leaving 12 bases between them. The CDR3 sequence is 14 residues long. Looked up from germline, CDR1 is SGHRS and CDR2 is YFSETQ. As DNA, the CDR3 is TGCGCCAGCAGCGGGGGGACCGGGAATGAAAAACTGTTTTTT. This gives the protein CASSGGTGNEKLFF.

This clonotype appeared a few times. The chain joins TRBV7-2 to TRBJ2-4; a possible D gene is TRBD2 (6 bases). The DNA end is a closer match to TRBJ2-7, so the J assignment may be wrong. This CDR3 contains 13 residues. Germline V gene lookup returns CDR1 SGHTA and CDR2 FQGNSA. CDR3 nucleotide sequence: TGTGCCAGCAGCTCCTTCCCGGGGGACGAGCAGTACTTC. Amino acid sequence: CASSSFPGDEQYF.

V usage is TRBV7-8 and J usage is TRBJ1-1; D not certain. CDR1 and CDR2 from the germline V gene are SGHVS and FQNEAQ. V lost 4 bases and J lost 3, with 12 bases in between. This CDR3 is 14 amino acids long. In nucleotides, the CDR3 is TGTGCCAGCAGCTCCGCCCTGCCCGACACTGAAGCTTTCTTT. It translates to CASSSALPDTEAFF.

The rearrangement links TRBV4-1 to TRBJ2-1, with D possibly being TRBD1 (6 bases). Germline assignment: CDR1 MGHRA and CDR2 YSYEKL. V dropped 1 base and J dropped 2 bases, with 12 bases sitting between them. The CDR3 contains 16 residues. CDR3 nucleotides: TGCGCCAGCAGCCAAGGAGGGACACCGACCTACAATGAGCAGTTCTTC. It specifies CASSQGGTPTYNEQFF.

This rearrangement joins TRBV4-3 to TRBJ2-1; 8 bases map to TRBD2. This CDR3 region has 17 residues. V lost 1 base, J lost 10 bases, and 15 bases stayed unmatched. CDR1 is LGHNA and CDR2 is YSLEER in the germline V gene. This CDR3 is CASSQVGIAGNIKEQFF. The CDR3 DNA follows: TGCGCCAGCAGCCAAGTTGGAATAGCGGGAAATATAAAAGAGCAGTTCTTC.

The V and J genes are TRBV7-8 and TRBJ2-1; D unresolved. Germline-derived CDR1 and CDR2 are SGHVS and FQNEAQ. The V gene lost 1 base and the J gene lost 0 bases, with 22 bases spanning the gap. The CDR3 has 20 amino acids. The CDR3 is CASSLVFRQIKMSSYNEQFF. The CDR3 DNA reads as TGTGCCAGCAGCTTAGTCTTTCGCCAGATTAAAATGAGCTCCTACAATGAGCAGTTCTTC.

J is TRBJ2-3 and V is TRBV27; TRBD2 matches 14 bases. The germline CDR1 and CDR2 sequences are MNHEY and SMNVEV (reference sequence). V lost 6 bases to trimming and J lost 5 bases; unmatched junction nucleotides: 4. This CDR3 comprises 15 residues. The CDR3 spells CASRGLAGVGDTQYF. CDR3 DNA: TGTGCCAGCAGGGGACTAGCGGGAGTCGGAGATACGCAGTATTTT.

The CDR3 reads CSGRGGLHNEQYF. In DNA form, the CDR3 reads TGCAGCGGGAGGGGGGGACTCCACAATGAGCAGTACTTC. The genes are TRBV29-1 and TRBJ2-4; D perhaps matches TRBD2 (7 bases). The germline gives CDR1 SQVTM, CDR2 ANQGSEA. The CDR3 has 13 amino acids. Trimming took 7 bases from V and 13 from J, leaving 23 bases between them.

Turning to this clonotype: A much larger clone lies a single base off, so this may be a read error. The chain uses TRBV15 and TRBJ1-4, with a weak D call TRBD1 (5 bases). The CDR3 spans 13 residues. Germline V CDR1 and CDR2: LNHNV, YYDKDF (reference sequence). CDR3 DNA sequence: TGTGCCGCCAGCGGACCTTCAGGGGAAAAACTGTTTTTT. Its protein is CAASGPSGEKLFF.

A few counts support this clonotype. This chain links TRBV7-2 with TRBJ2-3; D remains ambiguous. Looked up from germline, CDR1 is SGHTA and CDR2 is FQGNSA. Trimming cost V 5 bases and J 2 bases, with 11 bases left between them. The CDR3 covers 14 residues. CDR3: CASSKRLPTDTQYF. In nucleotides, the CDR3 is TGTGCCAGCAGCAAAAGGCTGCCCACAGATACGCAGTATTTT.

CDR3 bases: TGTGCCAGCACCAGGACAGGGACGGAATCACCCCTCCACTTT. This gives the protein CASTRTGTESPLHF. The chain has TRBV6-1 and TRBJ1-6; 8 bases are shared with TRBD1. Germline assignment: CDR1 MNHNS and CDR2 SASEGT. J was trimmed by 10 bases and V by 7 bases; bases with no gene match: 9. The CDR3 covers 14 residues.

The J gene is TRBJ2-2, the V gene TRBV11-3; 8 bases line up with TRBD2. Germline CDR1 SGHNT, CDR2 YENEEA. The CDR3 has 15 amino acids. V trimming: 4 bases; J trimming: 2 bases; junction bases outside the gene matches: 3. For the CDR3, the DNA is TGTGCCAGCAGCTCCGGGGGGGCCAACACCGGGGAGCTGTTTTTT. This codes for CASSSGGANTGELFF.